Reported below is one T cell receptor beta chain. Ten or more counts support this clonotype. Its recognized antigen is unknown. No per-base quality is available; no much larger clone lies one base away. This entry belongs to a study of T-cell reconstitution after alpha-beta-depleted transplantation in children (dated by TCRdb to 2016 to 2018). Some background on the complete study: T-cell immune reconstitution after TCRalphabeta/CD19-depleted allogeneic hematopoietic cell transplantation in children was quantitatively tracked in the study by means of TCR repertoire profiling.

Preparation of the library involved PCR. Data came from an Illumina HiSeq 2500. TCR library preparation used molecular barcoding, with unique molecular identifiers applied to normalize quantification of the TCRbeta repertoire. TCRdb's own reprocessing of the public reads used fastp at Q25 and MiXCR and kept productive beta chains. Rows with a matching CDR3 protein are joined into one entry that keeps the most common DNA and genes. The sample table holds about 610,000 distinct CDR3 sequences, of which about 10% were seen once. The ten largest clones capture about 4% of the sample. For this chain, trimming is 4 bases at the V end and 1 base at the J end, and the number of junction bases without a gene match is 7. Per the germline V gene (reference sequence), DFQATT is the CDR1 and SNEGSKA is the CDR2. From the cysteine up to the phenylalanine, the CDR3 has a length of 14 residues. Only the CDR3 portion is preserved as DNA: 42 bases, with reading frame beginning at the first base.

This chain joins TRBV20-1 to TRBJ2-7; 7 bases in between match TRBD1. The sample was PBMCs from the stem cell graft donor, taken from the stem cell graft. The clonotype comes from a human donor who donated a stem cell graft to a child with acute myeloid leukemia. The CDR3 region: CSATPGQRSYEQYF. The DNA reads TGCAGTGCTACGCCGGGACAGAGGTCCTACGAGCAGTACTTC.